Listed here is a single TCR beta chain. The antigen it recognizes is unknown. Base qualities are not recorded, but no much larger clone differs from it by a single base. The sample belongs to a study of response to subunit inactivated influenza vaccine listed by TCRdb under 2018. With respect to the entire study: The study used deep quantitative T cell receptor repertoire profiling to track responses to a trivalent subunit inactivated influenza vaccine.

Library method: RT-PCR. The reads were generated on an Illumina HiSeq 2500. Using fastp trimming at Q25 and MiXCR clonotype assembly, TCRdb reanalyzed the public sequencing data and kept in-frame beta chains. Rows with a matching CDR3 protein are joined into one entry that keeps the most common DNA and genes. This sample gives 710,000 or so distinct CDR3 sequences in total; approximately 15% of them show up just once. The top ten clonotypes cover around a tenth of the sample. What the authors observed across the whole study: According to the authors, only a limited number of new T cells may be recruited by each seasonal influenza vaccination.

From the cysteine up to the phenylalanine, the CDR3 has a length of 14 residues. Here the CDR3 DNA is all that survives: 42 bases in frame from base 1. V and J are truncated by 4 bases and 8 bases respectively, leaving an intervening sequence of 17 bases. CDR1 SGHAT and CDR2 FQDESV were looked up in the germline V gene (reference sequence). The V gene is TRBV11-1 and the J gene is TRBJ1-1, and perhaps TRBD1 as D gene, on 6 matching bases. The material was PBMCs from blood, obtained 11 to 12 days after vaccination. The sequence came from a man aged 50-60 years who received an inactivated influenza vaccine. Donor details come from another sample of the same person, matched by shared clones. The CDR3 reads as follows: CASSSTRGGQEAFF. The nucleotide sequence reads TGTGCCAGCAGCTCAACGAGGGGGGGGCAGGAAGCTTTCTTT.